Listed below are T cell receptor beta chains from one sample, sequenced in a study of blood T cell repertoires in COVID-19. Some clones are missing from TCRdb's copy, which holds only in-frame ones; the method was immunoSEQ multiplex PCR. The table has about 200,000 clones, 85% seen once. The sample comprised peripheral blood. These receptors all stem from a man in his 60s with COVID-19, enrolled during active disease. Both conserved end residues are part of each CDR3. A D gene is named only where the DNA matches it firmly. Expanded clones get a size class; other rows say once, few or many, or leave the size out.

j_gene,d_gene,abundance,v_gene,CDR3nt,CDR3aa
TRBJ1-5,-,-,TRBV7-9,TGTGCCAGCAGCTTAGGGGTCCGGGGTTTCAATCAGCCCCAGCATTTT,CASSLGVRGFNQPQHF
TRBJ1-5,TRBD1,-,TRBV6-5,TGTGCCAGCAGTTCGGACAGGGGAACCTATCAGCCCCAGCATTTT,CASSSDRGTYQPQHF
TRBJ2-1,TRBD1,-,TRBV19,TGTGCCAGTAGGCGGACAGGGGGCAATGAGCAGTTCTTC,CASRRTGGNEQFF
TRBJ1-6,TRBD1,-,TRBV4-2,TGTGCCAGCAGCCAAGATATAGCAGGGGGCAGTAATTCACCCCTCCACTTT,CASSQDIAGGSNSPLHF
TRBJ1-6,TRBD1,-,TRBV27,TGTGCCAGCAGCCATTTAGGGGGCGCAGGGGGTTCACCCCTCCACTTT,CASSHLGGAGGSPLHF
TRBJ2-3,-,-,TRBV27,TGTGCCAGCAGGGCCCTCAACGTTTACACAGATACGCAGTATTTT,CASRALNVYTDTQYF
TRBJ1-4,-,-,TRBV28,TGTGCCAGTACAGTCACAACTAATGAAAAACTGTTTTTT,CASTVTTNEKLFF
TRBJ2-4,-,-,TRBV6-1,TGTGCCAGCAGTGAAAGACAGGACAACATTCAGTACTTC,CASSERQDNIQYF
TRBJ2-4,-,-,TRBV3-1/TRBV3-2,TGTGCCAGCAGCCGGGGAGAGGGCAAAAACATTCAGTACTTC,CASSRGEGKNIQYF
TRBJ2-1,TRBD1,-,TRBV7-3,TGTGCCAACTCGTCCGGGACAGGCCACAATGAGCAGTTCTTC,CANSSGTGHNEQFF
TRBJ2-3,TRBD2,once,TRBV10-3,TGTGCCATCAGAGGGGATGCGATAGCGGGAGGAACGCAGTATTTT,CAIRGDAIAGGTQYF
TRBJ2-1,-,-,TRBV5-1,TGCGCCAGCAGCTTTGGGGCTAGCGAGCCCTACAATGAGCAGTTCTTC,CASSFGASEPYNEQFF
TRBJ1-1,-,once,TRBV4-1,TGCGCCAGCAGCCGACAGATGAACACTGAAGCTTTCTTT,CASSRQMNTEAFF
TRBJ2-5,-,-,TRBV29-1,TGCAGCGCTGGGGAGGCGGGGCTAAAGTACTTC,CSAGEAGLKYF
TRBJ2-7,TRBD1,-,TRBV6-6,TGTGCCAGCAGTTACTCCTTCCCGGGACAGGGCTACGAGCAGTACTTC,CASSYSFPGQGYEQYF
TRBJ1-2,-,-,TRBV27,TGTGCCAGCAGTGAACGGGGGTATGGCTACACCTTC,CASSERGYGYTF
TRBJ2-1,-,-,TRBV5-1,TGCGCCAGCAGCCTCGGGGAGAATGAGCAGTTCTTC,CASSLGENEQFF
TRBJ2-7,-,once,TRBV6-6,TGTGCCAGCAGCAACTACCAGGGTCAGGGCAGGGGCAGAGTTTACGAGCAGTACTTC,CASSNYQGQGRGRVYEQYF
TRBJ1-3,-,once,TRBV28,TGTGCCAGCAGTTCCGGTGGAAACACCATATATTTT,CASSSGGNTIYF
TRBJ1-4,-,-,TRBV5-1,TGCGCCAGCATGGCGCAGGGCGGAGAAAAACTGTTTTTT,CASMAQGGEKLFF
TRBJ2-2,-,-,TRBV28,TGTGCCAGCAGCCGTGACAGTTTGAACACCGGGGAGCTGTTTTTT,CASSRDSLNTGELFF
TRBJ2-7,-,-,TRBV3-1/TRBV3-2,TGTGCCAGCAGCCAAGATCTTGGAGCCCAGGGGTACTTC,CASSQDLGAQGYF
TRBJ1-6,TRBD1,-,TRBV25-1,TGTGCCAGCGGACAGGCGCATTCACCCCTCCACTTT,CASGQAHSPLHF
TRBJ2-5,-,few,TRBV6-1,TGTGCCAGCAGTGAAGCAGCGGAGAAAGAGACCCAGTACTTC,CASSEAAEKETQYF
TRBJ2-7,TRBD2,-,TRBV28,TGTGCCAGCAGTTATGGGCTAGCGGGAACCTACGAGCAGTACTTC,CASSYGLAGTYEQYF
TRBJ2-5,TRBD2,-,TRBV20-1,TGCAGTGCTAGTAGCGGGATGGGGGAGACCCAGTACTTC,CSASSGMGETQYF